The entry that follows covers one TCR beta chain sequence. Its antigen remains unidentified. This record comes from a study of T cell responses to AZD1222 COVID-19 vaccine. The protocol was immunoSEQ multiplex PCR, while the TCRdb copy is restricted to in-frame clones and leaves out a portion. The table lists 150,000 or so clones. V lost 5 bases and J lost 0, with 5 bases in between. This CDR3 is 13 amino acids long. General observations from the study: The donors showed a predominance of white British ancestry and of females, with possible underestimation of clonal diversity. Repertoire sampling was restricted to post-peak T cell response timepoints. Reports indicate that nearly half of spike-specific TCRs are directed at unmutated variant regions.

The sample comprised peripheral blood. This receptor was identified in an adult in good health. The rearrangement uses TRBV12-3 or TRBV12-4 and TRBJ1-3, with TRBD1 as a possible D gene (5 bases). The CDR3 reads CASSRGSGNTIYF. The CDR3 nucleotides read TGTGCCAGCAGTAGGGGCTCTGGAAACACCATATATTTT.